The sequence of this TCR beta chain was determined in a study of OX40 agonist ivuxolimab in advanced cancers. TCRdb's copy holds only in-frame clones and misses some; the assay was immunoSEQ multiplex PCR. The table shows roughly 58,000 clones, with roughly 80% occurring only once. Concerning this clone itself: What it binds is unknown.

Study-level results: Also showing low normalized T-cell clonal expansion were some of the nonresponders. The investigators did not determine what antigen specificity the expanded peripheral T cells had.

V lost 3 bases, J lost 2 bases, and 12 bases lay in between. In germline, CDR1 is KGHSH, CDR2 LQKENI. There are 15 residues in the CDR3. Blood draws occurred at baseline, cycle 4 day 1, and cycle 7 day 1. The rearrangement links TRBV18 to TRBJ2-3; D uncertain. The specimen comprised CD4+ or CD8+ T cells sorted from blood, sampled in a trial of the OX40 agonist ivuxolimab. This clonotype was sampled from an adult with an advanced solid tumor such as melanoma, head and neck, liver or kidney cancer. CDR3 region: CASSPTLGFTDTQYF. The CDR3 coding sequence is TGTGCCAGCTCACCTACATTGGGGTTCACAGATACGCAGTATTTT.